This record covers a single TCR beta chain. Unmatched junction bases numbered 9, after V lost 4 bases and J lost 4 bases. The CDR3 length is 15 residues. The germline CDR1 and CDR2 sequences are SGHNT and YYREEE (reference sequence). The sample belongs to a study of blood T cell repertoires in COVID-19. Study background: The United States, Italy and Spain were the sources of the acute and convalescent COVID-19 samples. PBMCs, B-cell-depleted T cells, or T cells provided the cDNA or gDNA that made up the material.

The assay was immunoSEQ multiplex PCR, and TCRdb's table has in-frame clones only and misses some. Of about 200,000 clones listed, over 80% are singletons. The receptor was derived from a man between 60 and 70 years old with COVID-19, enrolled during active disease. The V call is TRBV5-4, the J call TRBJ2-7; 9 nucleotides line up with TRBD1. Sequencing was done on a sample of peripheral blood. As DNA, the CDR3 is TGTGCCAGCAGCCAACCTCCCGGGACAGGGTACGAGCAGTACTTC. This codes for CASSQPPGTGYEQYF.